One T cell receptor (beta chain) is described in this entry. The antigen remains undetermined. Trimming pared 7 bases from V and 4 bases from J, leaving 11 bases between. This CDR3 comprises 13 residues. Germline V gene sequence: CDR1 SNHLY, CDR2 FYNNEI. Data came from immunoSEQ multiplex PCR; TCRdb stores just in-frame clones and leaves some out. The repertoire holds roughly 250,000 clones, with around 70% as singletons. This specimen belongs to a study of cytotoxic CD8 clonotypes in ibrutinib-treated CLL. Broader study findings: Relative to age-matched healthy donors, clonality at baseline was higher, and it tracked circulating CD8+ T-cell counts. Public clonotypes occurred uncommonly; on treatment, they contracted or remained stable.

As input for TCR beta libraries, around 2 micrograms of genomic DNA came from cryopreserved PBMCs. The chain links TRBV2 to TRBJ1-3; D unclear. The sample here was PBMCs, taken after 24 months of ibrutinib treatment. This receptor was identified in a human donor with chronic lymphocytic leukemia. The CDR3 loop is CASTPSGGNTIYF. The CDR3 DNA sequence: TGTGCCAGCACGCCCTCGGGGGGAAACACCATATATTTT.